The TCR beta chain under discussion was sequenced for a study of T cells after yellow fever vaccination. There are 13 residues in the CDR3. Per the germline V gene, CDR1 is SGHTA and CDR2 is FQGNSA. Trimming removed 2 bases at V and 3 bases at J, with 7 bases between. Whole-study findings and limits: Weaker, the secondary response peaked sooner, at day 5 versus 15.

At least ten counts were recorded for this clonotype. Antigen specificity is unknown. TCRdb analysed the 5' RACE reads with MiXCR anew, one entry per CDR3 protein. The sample holds under 700,000 distinct CDR3 sequences, about a sixth seen once. The rearrangement uses TRBV7-2 and TRBJ2-5; D might be TRBD2 (5 bases). The sequence came from a man aged 18 to 29 who received the YFV17D yellow fever vaccine. The material was PBMCs, obtained 5 days after the first yellow fever vaccination. This chain's CDR3 is CASSLRREETQYF. CDR3 coding DNA: TGTGCCAGCAGCTTACGGCGGGAAGAGACCCAGTACTTC. Variable domain in full (rest from reference TRBV7-2 and TRBJ2-5): GAGVSQSPSNKVTEKGKDVELRCDPISGHTALYWYRQSLGQGLEFLIYFQGNSAPDKSGLPSDRFSAERTGGSVSTLTIQRTQQEDSAVYLCASSLRREETQYFGPGTRLLVL.